This T cell receptor beta chain came from a study of cytomegalovirus exposure and HLA in healthy donors. Looking at the study overall: One earlier analysis, a look at 200 million or so T cells, found fewer than 140 million unique TCR beta sequences. Study outcomes and limitations: A later analysis reportedly found that, within productive TCRs, an Asian-associated ancestry cluster had fewer N-insertions than the mean observed across the approximately 600 donors. A later analysis appeared to link common viral pathogens to several of the most significant clusters. HLA restriction was apparent for most CMV-associated TCR beta chains in a later analysis.

Primers included in the PCR were 60 Vbeta and 13 Jbeta primers. The repertoire was sequenced with immunoSEQ multiplex PCR; TCRdb's copy has only in-frame clones and lacks some. The table includes tens of thousands of clones, 70% to 80% detected once. Notes on this clone: The antigen is undetermined.

Looked up from germline, CDR1 is SNHLY and CDR2 is FYNNEI. This CDR3 is 17 amino acids long. J lost 2 bases, V lost 5 bases, and 6 bases had no gene match. Sequenced: PBMCs. The V and J genes are TRBV2 and TRBJ2-2; 12 nucleotides match TRBD2. The source is a man younger than 35 in good health and CMV-seronegative. Here the CDR3 DNA reads TGTGCCAGCAGTTTCTCTAGCGGGGGGGCCAACACCGGGGAGCTGTTTTTT. It yields the protein CASSFSSGGANTGELFF.